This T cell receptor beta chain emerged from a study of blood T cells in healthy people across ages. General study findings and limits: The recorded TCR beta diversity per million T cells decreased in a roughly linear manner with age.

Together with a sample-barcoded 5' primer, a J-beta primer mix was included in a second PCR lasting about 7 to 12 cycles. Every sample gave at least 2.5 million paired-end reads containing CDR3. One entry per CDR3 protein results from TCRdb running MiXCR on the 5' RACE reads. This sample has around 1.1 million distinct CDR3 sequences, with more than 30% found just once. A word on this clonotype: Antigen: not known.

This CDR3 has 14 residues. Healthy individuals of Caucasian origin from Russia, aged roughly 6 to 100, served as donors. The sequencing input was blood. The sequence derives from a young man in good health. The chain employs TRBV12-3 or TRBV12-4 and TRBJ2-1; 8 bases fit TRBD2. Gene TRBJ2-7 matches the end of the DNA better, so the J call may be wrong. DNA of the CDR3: TGTGCCAGCAGAACAGCGGGGGCATACAATGAGCAGTACTTC. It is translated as CASRTAGAYNEQYF.